The 14 T cell receptor beta chains given below trace back to one sample, sequenced in a study of identical twins. MiXCR was run by TCRdb on the 5' RACE reads, yielding one entry per CDR3 protein. The repertoire includes about 550,000 distinct CDR3 sequences, approximately 20% of them detected once, and approximately 0.5% sits in the top ten. These data are also associated with another study on yellow fever vaccine responses in identical twins.

Sequencing was carried out using CD4+ T cells sorted from blood. These receptors originate from a woman aged 18-29 years in good health.

The table lists this clonotype with a few counts. This sequence joins TRBV11-2 and TRBJ1-1, with TRBD1 matching over 9 bases. With 5 bases clipped from V and 4 bases from J, the junction kept 5 bases outside the gene matches. Per the germline V gene, CDR1 is SGHAT and CDR2 is FQNNGV. This CDR3 is 14 amino acids long. CDR3 sequence reads: CASSVRDRVTEAFF. The CDR3 coding sequence is TGTGCCAGCAGCGTCCGGGACAGGGTCACTGAAGCTTTCTTT.

The gene calls are TRBV5-1 and TRBJ2-5; D uncertain. This CDR3 comprises 15 residues. The germline gives CDR1 SGHRS, CDR2 YFSETQ. V lost 0 bases and J lost 3, with 12 bases in between. The CDR3 nucleotides read TGCGCCAGCAGCTTGGACAGCCTTCCGAAAGAGACCCAGTACTTC. Translating gives CASSLDSLPKETQYF.

The rearrangement uses TRBV2 and TRBJ2-5, with D tentatively TRBD2 (5 bases). The V and J ends lost 3 bases and 7 bases respectively, with 9 bases between them. This CDR3 has 12 amino acids. The germline gives CDR1 SNHLY, CDR2 FYNNEI. CDR3 DNA sequence: TGTGCCAGCAGTGACGGGGTGGGGACCCAGTACTTC. It is translated as CASSDGVGTQYF.

V gene TRBV4-1 combines with J gene TRBJ2-5; 7 bases are shared with TRBD1. Germline lookup yields CDR1 MGHRA and CDR2 YSYEKL. V shed 2 bases and J 7 bases; nucleotides not matched to a gene: 10. This CDR3 is built from 15 residues. CDR3 sequence (DNA): TGCGCCAGCAGCCAACCTGACAGGGTGTCTGCGACCCAGTACTTC. This sequence encodes CASSQPDRVSATQYF.

This clonotype came up a few times. The V gene is TRBV10-3, the J gene TRBJ2-3, with D possibly matching TRBD2 (7 bases). This CDR3 contains 13 residues. CDR1 is ENHRY, CDR2 SYGVKD, per germline. The V end was cut by 10 bases, the J end by 2 bases, with 13 bases between. CDR3 sequence (DNA): TGTGCCACGAAGGGGGGGGCCACAGATACGCAGTATTTT. It is translated as CATKGGATDTQYF.

The chain uses TRBV20-1 and TRBJ2-2; D may be TRBD2 (6 bases). The CDR3 loop spans 13 amino acids. V lost 3 bases and J lost 4, with 9 bases in between. The germline V gene encodes CDR1 DFQATT and CDR2 SNEGSKA (reference sequence). CDR3 sequence (DNA): TGCAGTGCTAGCCGGGACTCCACCGGGGAGCTGTTTTTT. Residues: CSASRDSTGELFF.

V usage is TRBV5-1 and J usage is TRBJ2-1; D is perhaps TRBD1 or TRBD2 (5 bases each). Trimming removed 0 bases at V and 11 bases at J, with 18 bases between. The CDR3 runs to 15 residues. Germline lookup yields CDR1 SGHRS and CDR2 YFSETQ. DNA of the CDR3: TGCGCCAGCAGCTTGGGCACCTTTGGGACGGATAAGCAGTTCTTC. It encodes CASSLGTFGTDKQFF.

The chain couples TRBV20-1 to TRBJ2-7; maybe TRBD1 (6 bases). The CDR3 contains 14 residues. Germline values: CDR1 DFQATT, CDR2 SNEGSKA (reference sequence). Trimming removed 3 bases from V and 3 bases from J, with 15 bases in between. In nucleotides, the CDR3 is TGCAGTGCTAGGGTGACTACAGGGCACTACGAGCAGTACGTC. Its protein is CSARVTTGHYEQYV.

The chain has TRBV15 and TRBJ2-1; D not certain. Germline V gives CDR1 LNHNV, CDR2 YYDKDF (reference sequence). There are 14 residues in the CDR3. Trimming cost V 1 base and J 10 bases, with 14 bases left between them. The CDR3 sequence is CATSRVATPTEQFF. CDR3 nucleotides: TGTGCCACCAGCAGAGTTGCGACTCCGACCGAGCAGTTCTTC.

The chain links TRBV6-4 to TRBJ2-1; D is undetermined. Trimming cost V 4 bases and J 0 bases, with 10 bases left between them. The germline gives CDR1 MRHNA, CDR2 SNTAGT. The CDR3 consists of 15 residues. The CDR3 here is CASSADTNSYNEQFF. CDR3 nucleotides: TGTGCCAGCAGTGCCGACACCAACTCCTACAATGAGCAGTTCTTC.

The chain uses TRBV28 and TRBJ2-7; D is possibly TRBD2 (6 bases). Germline-derived CDR1 and CDR2 are MDHEN and SYDVKM. Trimming stripped 3 bases from V and 6 bases from J, with 9 bases between. This CDR3 contains 12 residues. In DNA, the CDR3 is TGTGCCAGCAGTTTTTCCGGGGGCGAGCAGTACGTC. Encoded protein: CASSFSGGEQYV.

The chain employs TRBV24-1 and TRBJ2-1; 8 nucleotides agree with TRBD1. This CDR3 region has 17 residues. CDR1 and CDR2 (germline): KGHDR, SFDVKD. J was trimmed by 0 bases and V by 4 bases; bases with no gene match: 7. The CDR3 bases are TGTGCCACCAGTGACGTGACAGGGGAAAGCTCCTACAATGAGCAGTTCTTC. Amino acid sequence: CATSDVTGESSYNEQFF.

In this sample, this clonotype turned up a few times. The CDR3 sequence: CASSPEWNTGELFF. The CDR3 nucleotides are TGTGCCAGCAGCCCCGAATGGAACACCGGGGAGCTGTTTTTT. The rearrangement links TRBV7-9 to TRBJ2-2; D remains ambiguous. Germline loops: CDR1 SEHNR, CDR2 FQNEAQ (reference sequence). The CDR3 is 14 amino acids. The V gene lost 5 bases and the J gene lost 1 base, with 8 bases spanning the gap.

V usage is TRBV10-3 and J usage is TRBJ2-1; weak D call: TRBD2 (5 bases). V was cut by 10 bases and J by 5 bases, with 15 bases left in between. There are 13 residues in the CDR3. The germline CDR1 and CDR2 sequences are ENHRY and SYGVKD. Here the CDR3 reads CATSGTEHNEQFF. CDR3 bases: TGTGCCACGAGCGGCACTGAGCACAATGAGCAGTTCTTC.